The 17 T cell receptor beta chains reported below all come from one sample, sequenced in a study of blood T cell repertoires in COVID-19. Only in-frame clones appear in the TCRdb table, and some are missing; sequencing was by immunoSEQ multiplex PCR. The sample lists about 290,000 clones, around 90% occurring once. The sample consisted of PBMCs or T cells enriched from blood (not recorded which). These receptors were collected from a woman aged 40-49 years who had recovered from COVID-19.

This clone was seen a single time. The gene calls are TRBV5-1 and TRBJ1-1; 11 bases fit TRBD1. The junction had 8 bases not matched to a gene; V was cut back by 4 bases and J by 6 bases. Germline V gene lookup returns CDR1 SGHRS and CDR2 YFSETQ. The length of the CDR3 is 15 residues. The CDR3, as DNA: TGCGCCAGCAGCCGTACGGACAGGGGGCTCGCTGAAGCTTTCTTT. Its translation: CASSRTDRGLAEAFF.

J is TRBJ2-1 and V is TRBV11-2; D remains ambiguous. The CDR3 has 13 amino acids. Trimming took off 7 bases at V and 6 bases at J, with 13 bases between the two ends. Germline V gives CDR1 SGHAT, CDR2 FQNNGV. The CDR3 loop reads CASTQSTANEQFF. CDR3 nucleotides: TGTGCCAGCACTCAATCTACCGCCAATGAGCAGTTCTTC.

This chain joins TRBV12-5 and TRBJ2-3, with unresolved D. The germline CDR1 and CDR2 sequences are LGHNT and FRNRAP. The CDR3 has 13 amino acids. V lost 2 bases, J lost 6 bases, and 9 bases lay in between. CDR3 DNA: TGTGCTAGTGGTTTGTCGGGTACGGATACGCAGTATTTT. This encodes CASGLSGTDTQYF. Looking up the rest from reference TRBV12-5 and TRBJ2-3 gives the full variable domain: DARVTQTPRHKVTEMGQEVTMRCQPILGHNTVFWYRQTMMQGLELLAYFRNRAPLDDSGMPKDRFSAEMPDATLATLKIQPSEPRDSAVYFCASGLSGTDTQYFGPGTRLTVL.

The chain uses TRBV12-3 or TRBV12-4 and TRBJ1-1; a possible D gene is TRBD1 (6 bases). V lost 6 bases and J lost 8, with 16 bases in between. This CDR3 has 13 residues. DNA of the CDR3: TGTGCCAGCAGAGTTAGAGAAAGGGGGGAAGCTTTCTTT. It yields the protein CASRVRERGEAFF.

CDR3 protein: CSAQLAAGNEQFF. DNA of the CDR3: TGCAGCGCCCAGCTAGCGGCGGGCAATGAGCAGTTCTTC. The chain is built from TRBV29-1 and TRBJ2-1; 7 nucleotides align to TRBD2. V dropped 7 bases and J dropped 6; count of bases not matched to a gene: 9. There are 13 residues in the CDR3. Germline V gene data show CDR1 as SQVTM and CDR2 as ANQGSEA.

This CDR3 is CASSLYGGGSHSPLHF. The CDR3 DNA sequence: TGTGCCAGCAGCTTATATGGGGGAGGGAGTCATTCACCCCTCCACTTT. The rearrangement uses TRBV7-8 and TRBJ1-6; the D gene is possibly TRBD1 (5 bases). The CDR3 totals 16 residues. V was cut by 2 bases and J by 8 bases, with 16 bases left in between. Germline CDR1 is SGHVS and CDR2 is FQNEAQ.

This clone has just one count. The rearrangement links TRBV21-1 to TRBJ2-1; the table's D call TRBD2 went unverified against the DNA. TRBV21-1 is annotated as a pseudogene. This CDR3 is 15 amino acids long. The CDR3 nucleotides read TGTGCCAGCAGCAAATGGGCTAGCCGCAGAAATGAGCAGTTCTTC. Protein: CASSKWASRRNEQFF.

The chain has TRBV20-1 and TRBJ1-6; D is uncertain. V was pared by 3 bases and J by 0 bases, with 9 bases between. This CDR3 region has 15 residues. Germline V lookup: CDR1 DFQATT, CDR2 SNEGSKA (reference sequence). In DNA form, the CDR3 reads TGCAGTGCTAGTAAACTCTCCTCCTATAATTCACCCCTCCACTTT. This gives the protein CSASKLSSYNSPLHF.

The J gene is TRBJ1-1, the V gene TRBV6-2 or TRBV6-3; TRBD1 is a possible D gene (5 bases). CDR1 and CDR2 (germline): MNHEY, SVGEGT. Trimming took off 5 bases at V and 8 bases at J, with 27 bases between the two ends. This CDR3 has 17 amino acids. Here the CDR3 DNA reads TGTGCCAGCAGTCGCGGTCCCCTCAGGGTCCGGCCCCCGGAAGCTTTCTTT. It specifies CASSRGPLRVRPPEAFF.

The J gene is TRBJ2-7, the V gene TRBV3-1 (or the pseudogene TRBV3-2); D ambiguous. CDR3 size: 15 residues. Germline V gene lookup returns CDR1 LGHDT and CDR2 YNNKEL (reference sequence). Trimming left V 1 base short and J 2 bases short, with 12 bases between. CDR3 protein: CASSQGVASPYEQYF. The CDR3 nucleotides are TGTGCCAGCAGCCAAGGGGTAGCCTCACCCTACGAGCAGTACTTC.

The chain links TRBV6-5 to TRBJ1-2, with 7 positions matching TRBD1. V lost 4 bases, J lost 5 bases, and 1 base stayed unmatched. Germline CDR1 is MNHEY and CDR2 is SVGAGI. The CDR3 is 12 residues long. For the CDR3, the DNA is TGTGCCAGCAGTTCGACAGGGTATGGCTACACCTTC. Encoded protein: CASSSTGYGYTF.

This clone came up once. This rearrangement joins TRBV11-2 to TRBJ1-2; D unclear. The CDR3 sequence is 13 residues long. V was clipped by 5 bases and J by 4 bases, with 11 bases between them. Per germline, CDR1 SGHAT and CDR2 FQNNGV. DNA of the CDR3: TGTGCCAGCAGCCACCTATGGTCCTATGGCTACACCTTC. It translates to CASSHLWSYGYTF.

The chain combines TRBV6-4 with TRBJ2-2; TRBD2 is a possible D gene (6 bases). CDR1 MRHNA and CDR2 SNTAGT come from the germline V gene. The V and J ends lost 3 bases and 1 base respectively, with 12 bases between them. The CDR3 spans 16 residues. The CDR3 bases are TGTGCCAGCAGTGAGGAAGGGAGGTTGAACACCGGGGAGCTGTTTTTT. It codes for CASSEEGRLNTGELFF.

The chain recombines TRBV4-3 with TRBJ2-6; 8 bases match TRBD1. This CDR3 region has 15 residues. The V segment lost 5 bases and the J segment 2 bases; nucleotides outside the gene matches: 2. CDR1 and CDR2 from the germline V gene are LGHNA and YSLEER. CDR3 residues: CASSTQGAGANVLTF. DNA of the CDR3: TGCGCCAGCAGCACACAGGGGGCTGGGGCCAACGTCCTGACTTTC.

The chain recombines TRBV6-1 with TRBJ1-6, with D unresolved. This CDR3 comprises 14 residues. Germline CDR1 is MNHNS and CDR2 is SASEGT. V lost 2 bases to trimming and J lost 9 bases, with 11 bases between them. CDR3 sequence: CASSENREISPLHF. The CDR3 DNA reads as TGTGCCAGCAGTGAAAATCGGGAAATTTCACCCCTCCACTTT.

The sample holds a few counts of this clone. V is TRBV6-1 and J is TRBJ1-2; unclear D gene. The CDR3 totals 15 residues. Germline V gives CDR1 MNHNS, CDR2 SASEGT. Trimming cost V 2 bases and J 4 bases, with 14 bases left between them. CDR3 bases: TGTGCCAGCAGTGAACTGGGGAGCGGGATCTATGGCTACACCTTC. As protein: CASSELGSGIYGYTF.

The V gene is TRBV3-1 (or the pseudogene TRBV3-2), the J gene TRBJ2-7; D is possibly TRBD1 (5 bases). This CDR3 spans 12 amino acids. V was shortened by 2 bases and J by 7 bases, with 9 bases between the two germline ends. The germline V gene encodes CDR1 LGHDT and CDR2 YNNKEL (reference sequence). The CDR3 is CASSQTGWEQYF. DNA of the CDR3: TGTGCCAGCAGCCAAACAGGTTGGGAGCAGTACTTC.